This is a list of T cell receptor beta chains from one sample in a study of cytomegalovirus exposure and HLA in healthy donors. The repertoire was sequenced with immunoSEQ multiplex PCR; TCRdb's copy has only in-frame clones and lacks some. The sample lists 90,000 or so clones; over 55% were seen once. What was sequenced was PBMCs. Source of these receptors: a woman between 18 and 29 years old in good health and CMV-seropositive. Each CDR3 is given with its conserved first and last residue. A D gene is named only where the DNA matches it firmly.

j_gene | d_gene | v_gene | len | CDR3aa
TRBJ2-2 | - | TRBV7-9 | 17 | CASSHRGGTYESGELFF
TRBJ1-6 | - | TRBV18 | 15 | CASSPYQADNSPLHF
TRBJ1-6 | - | TRBV7-2 | 15 | CASSLGQGTNSPLHF
TRBJ2-2 | - | TRBV7-2 | 18 | CASSPLESSVGGAGELFF
TRBJ1-1 | - | TRBV18 | 14 | CASSKQGRDTEAFF
TRBJ1-2 | - | TRBV7-9 | 16 | CASSTPGRALSYGYTF
TRBJ1-2 | - | TRBV4-3 | 19 | CASSPPLAGDMGWNYGYTF
TRBJ2-4 | TRBD1 | TRBV12-5 | 19 | CASGLVVSRDSVAKNIQYF
TRBJ2-6 | - | TRBV30 | 15 | CAWSQDRTGANVLTF
TRBJ1-4 | - | TRBV4-2 | 16 | CASSQEGGEANEKLFF
TRBJ2-7 | - | TRBV4-2 | 13 | CASSQRQSYEQYF
TRBJ1-1 | - | TRBV9 | 14 | CASSSGQMNTEAFF
TRBJ2-7 | - | TRBV27 | 13 | CASSRSVSYEQYF
TRBJ1-2 | - | TRBV7-9 | 13 | CASSSQGNYGYTF
TRBJ2-3 | TRBD2 | TRBV15 | 17 | CATSRALSGRRADTQYF
TRBJ2-2 | - | TRBV6-4 | 15 | CASSTGSPDTGELFF
TRBJ1-2 | TRBD1 | TRBV9 | 16 | CASSVVAGGATKGYTF
TRBJ2-1 | - | TRBV27 | 14 | CATRLGAGNNEQFF
TRBJ1-4 | - | TRBV15 | 14 | CATSPQGRREKLFF
TRBJ2-2 | - | TRBV15 | 16 | CATSRASLLRTGELFF
TRBJ1-1 | - | TRBV5-6 | 15 | CASSLDAGSNTEAFF
TRBJ2-7 | TRBD1 | TRBV18 | 16 | CASSPPSAGGTYEQYF
TRBJ2-7 | - | TRBV2 | 14 | CASRVEEISYEQYF
TRBJ2-3 | - | TRBV12-2 | 16 | CASRLIGTGWTDTQYF
TRBJ2-3 | - | TRBV5-1 | 17 | CASSLASKRGSTDTQYF
TRBJ1-1 | TRBD1 | TRBV9 | 14 | CASSGTGGDTEAFF
- | TRBD2 | TRBV27 | 17 | CASKRTSGSPFTYEQYF